This T cell receptor beta chain is from a study of cytomegalovirus exposure and HLA in healthy donors. The CDR3 sequence is 15 residues long. CDR1 and CDR2 from the germline V gene are SGHTS and YDEGEE. The V segment lost 4 bases and the J segment 3 bases; nucleotides outside the gene matches: 7. The data were produced by immunoSEQ multiplex PCR, yet TCRdb's version contains in-frame clones alone and is incomplete. The data show about 360,000 clones, more than 80% seen once. The origin of this receptor is a woman aged 18-29 years in good health and CMV-seronegative. The chain recombines TRBV5-8 with TRBJ1-2, with 9 bases identical to TRBD1. Material: PBMCs. CDR3 amino acids: CASSPYRGRDYGYTF. The DNA for the CDR3 is TGTGCCAGCAGCCCATACAGGGGGCGCGACTATGGCTACACCTTC. Complete variable domain (other parts from reference TRBV5-8 and TRBJ1-2): EAGVTQSPTHLIKTRGQQATLRCSPISGHTSVYWYQQALGLGLQFLLWYDEGEERNRGNFPPRFSGRQFPNYSSELNVNALELEDSALYLCASSPYRGRDYGYTFGSGTRLTVV.